This TCR beta chain derives from a study of STAT5B mutations in CD4+ large granular lymphocyte leukemia (dated by TCRdb to the early 2020s). Regarding the complete study: Among healthy controls, the CDR3 'QG' motif was associated with a particular HLA allele. The TCRbeta repertoires of CD4+ T-cell large granular lymphocyte leukemia patients were compared with the TCRbeta repertoires of healthy blood donors. The purity of purified fractions was confirmed by flow cytometry on FACSCanto II or FACSVerse to exceed 95% among lymphocytes.

The CDR3 contains 11 residues, cysteine and phenylalanine counted. The entry retains the CDR3 DNA only, 33 bases that are in frame from base 1. From a lookup of the germline V gene (reference sequence), CDR1 and CDR2 are GTSNPN and SVGIG. Trimming removed 1 base from V and 8 bases from J, leaving 6 bases between the germline ends. TCRbeta rearrangements were sequenced from genomic DNA using the immunoSEQ assay at survey resolution. As for the original processing: In the TCR sequencing data, the lowest productive clonotype frequency that could be detected was 2.59 x 10-5. Only productive TCRbeta rearrangements, meaning sequences that were complete and in-frame, were kept for the analyses. Sample clonality was computed as Simpson clonality in the immunoSEQ Analyzer version 3.0. Clones were grouped by frequency into very rare, small, medium, large (1-20%) or hyperexpanded (>20%) categories. Generation probabilities were estimated with OLGA 1.2.3, V-gene circos plots were made with VDJtools, specificities were looked up in VDJdb, and CDR3 motifs were identified with GLIPH. In TCRdb, the immuneACCESS table is reduced to in-frame sequences with V and J assigned. These tables do not hold every clone; where another copy was compared, an unresolved V gene accounts for under half, and the others remain unexplained. The V and J calls and clone size come from that table; D and trimming were worked out from the DNA. For this sample there are about 38,000 clones; over 75% appear just once. Roughly 1.2% of the sample is in the top ten clones.

This clone was seen only a few times. No cognate antigen has been identified for it. The sample holds no much larger clone one base away, and base qualities are not on file. Buffy coats from roughly 40 blood donors, supplied by the Finnish Red Cross blood service, were used as healthy controls. All TCR-sequenced material derived from peripheral blood: patient blood samples and healthy donor buffy coats. Peripheral blood mononuclear cells were isolated by Ficoll-Hypaque gradient centrifugation. For the healthy controls, CD4+ cells were obtained from buffy coats by magnetic purification. Genomic DNA was extracted using the Gentra Puregene Cell and Tissue kit, and a Qubit 2.0 fluorometer was used to quantify it. Points the paper makes about the study in general: Main leukemic clonotypes were private to each patient, although roughly 25% of the main leukemic clonotypes were found at low frequency in the non-leukemic repertoires of other patients. Greater clonality appeared to be present in CD4-sorted patient repertoires than in healthy CD4+ repertoires, and the difference was retained after the putative leukemic clones were removed. Enrichment of TRBV06-family usage was observed among the top patient clones (8/27) relative to healthy controls (2/35). The data were not HLA-matched, and the higher clonality in CD4+ T-LGLL than in CD8+ T-LGLL could be due to the relatively small sample size.

The clonotype originates from a human donor in good health. The sample comprised CD4+ T cells from blood buffy coats. Here the chain combines TRBV30 and TRBJ2-1; no D segment can be confidently identified. CDR3 reads: CAWSGADEQFF. The sequenced DNA: TGTGCCTGGAGTGGGGCGGATGAGCAGTTCTTC.